This T cell receptor beta chain was sequenced for a study of T cells after yellow fever vaccination. Germline loops: CDR1 LNHNV, CDR2 YYDKDF (reference sequence). Trimming removed 2 bases at V and 6 bases at J, with 13 bases between. The CDR3 has 14 amino acids. Using its own MiXCR run on the 5' RACE reads, TCRdb lists one record per CDR3 protein. The table shows some 500,000 distinct CDR3 sequences, with approximately 15% occurring only once. The sample was PBMCs, taken on the day of the yellow fever booster vaccination. This rearrangement joins TRBV15 to TRBJ1-1; a possible D gene is TRBD1 (6 bases). This TCR was recovered from a man between 25 and 39 years old who received the YFV17D yellow fever vaccine. CDR3 sequence reads: CATSRSTGIAEAFF. CDR3 DNA sequence: TGTGCCACCAGCAGAAGCACAGGGATCGCTGAAGCTTTCTTT.